Below, 13 T cell receptor beta chains from the same sample are listed, as sequenced in a study of prognosis after radiotherapy for stage I lung cancer. Starting from genomic DNA, TCR beta CDR3 was amplified through two-round multiplex PCR. During first-round PCR, primers specific to each TRBV and TRBJ gene were used. Each CDR3 protein is one row after TCRdb ran MiXCR on the multiplex PCR reads. The sample has fewer than 25,000 distinct CDR3 sequences, roughly 45% seen once. This material consisted of PBMCs, taken before or after stereotactic body radiation therapy (not recorded which). The receptor set was obtained from a donor aged 50 or older with non-small cell lung cancer.

Concerning this clonotype: This is likely an artifact of a read error, given a far larger clone one base away. The genes are TRBV6-1 and TRBJ2-1, with a tentative D call TRBD2 (7 bases). Germline lookup yields CDR1 MNHNS and CDR2 SASEGT. This CDR3 is built from 16 residues. The CDR3 sequence is CASSDLGGDNYNDQFF. The CDR3 DNA is TGTGCCAGCAGTGATTTGGGAGGGGACAACTACAATGATCAGTTCTTC.

This clonotype was seen more than once but under ten times. This may come from a read error, since a much larger clone is one base off. The chain couples TRBV10-3 to TRBJ1-3; D possibly corresponds to TRBD1 (5 bases). CDR1 and CDR2 (germline): ENHRY, SYGVKD. The CDR3 runs 13 residues. The CDR3 DNA is TGTGCCACCAAGGGACGGTTGGGAACCACCATATATTTT. This encodes CATKGRLGTTIYF.

To note about this clonotype: Just one base apart from a much larger clone, this may be a read error. CDR3 nucleotide sequence: TGTGCCATCACCGCCGTCGGGGAGCTGTTTTTT. Amino acids: CAITAVGELFF. This chain joins TRBV10-3 and TRBJ2-2, with D uncertain. Deletions cut 7 bases from V and 7 bases from J, with 7 bases between. This CDR3 region has 11 residues. The germline CDR1 and CDR2 sequences are ENHRY and SYGVKD.

As concerns this clonotype: A read error may explain this, as a much larger clone is one base away. The chain employs TRBV5-6 and TRBJ1-2; D is possibly TRBD1 (6 bases). Looked up from germline, CDR1 is SGHDT and CDR2 is YYEEEE. CDR3 length: 12 residues. The CDR3 DNA reads as TGTGCCAGCAGCTTGGGTCCCGGGGGCTACAACTTC. The encoded protein is CASSLGPGGYNF. The whole variable domain, remainder taken from reference TRBV5-6 and TRBJ1-2, is DAGVTQSPTHLIKTRGQQVTLRCSPKSGHDTVSWYQQALGQGPQFIFQYYEEEERQRGNFPDRFSGHQFPNYSSELNVNALLLGDSALYLCASSLGPGGYNFGSGTRLTVV.

This clonotype has at least ten counts. J is TRBJ1-1 and V is TRBV20-1; 8 bases are a match to TRBD1. CDR3 length: 12 residues. The trim removed 3 bases at V and 7 bases at J, leaving 4 bases unmatched. Looked up from germline, CDR1 is DFQATT and CDR2 is SNEGSKA (reference sequence). The CDR3 spells CSARTGDIEAFF. CDR3 DNA: TGCAGTGCTAGGACAGGGGACATTGAAGCTTTCTTT.

The chain couples TRBV6-1 to TRBJ2-1, with D hard to call. Between the trimmed V and J ends, which lost 6 bases and 2 bases, there was a span of 11 bases. The germline CDR1 and CDR2 sequences are MNHNS and SASEGT. The CDR3 loop spans 14 amino acids. Here the CDR3 reads CASSTRLPYNEQFF. The CDR3 region has the DNA TGTGCCAGCAGCACCAGGCTACCCTACAATGAGCAGTTCTTC.

The chain recombines TRBV5-1 with TRBJ2-3; D uncertain. There are 14 residues in the CDR3. Trimming removed 1 base at V and 6 bases at J, with 12 bases between. The germline V gene encodes CDR1 SGHRS and CDR2 YFSETQ. CDR3 loop: CASSLSWGLDTQYF. Here the CDR3 DNA reads TGCGCCAGCAGCTTGTCCTGGGGTCTTGATACGCAGTATTTT.

V gene TRBV10-2 combines with J gene TRBJ1-5, with 7 nucleotides matching TRBD1. The CDR3 contains 16 residues. V dropped 6 bases and J dropped 5; count of bases not matched to a gene: 13. Per the germline V gene, CDR1 is WSHSY and CDR2 is SAAADI. The CDR3 bases are TGCGCCAGCAGCACCTCACAGGGGAGATTGGATCAGCCCCAGCATTTT. Protein sequence: CASSTSQGRLDQPQHF.

This clonotype came up many times. V and J are TRBV5-4 and TRBJ2-7; 8 nucleotides line up with TRBD2. CDR1 SGHNT and CDR2 YYREEE come from the germline V gene (reference sequence). This CDR3 region has 15 residues. The junction had 10 bases not matched to a gene; V was cut back by 4 bases and J by 4 bases. CDR3 nucleotides: TGTGCCAGCAGCACCCAATCGGGCGGGAGGTACGAGCAGTACTTC. It encodes CASSTQSGGRYEQYF.

This chain uses TRBV6-2 or TRBV6-3 with TRBJ2-7; 10 bases align to TRBD2. The CDR3 is 16 amino acids. Germline V CDR1 and CDR2: MNHEY, SVGEGT. After removal of 5 bases from V and 3 bases from J, the junction contained 10 bases not matched to a gene. This chain's CDR3 is CASSPRASGRFYEQYF. For the CDR3, the DNA is TGTGCCAGCAGTCCCCGAGCTAGCGGGAGATTCTACGAGCAGTACTTC.

The rearrangement uses TRBV6-1 and TRBJ2-2, with a tentative D call TRBD1 (6 bases). The CDR3 sequence is 15 residues long. Germline V lookup: CDR1 MNHNS, CDR2 SASEGT. The V and J ends lost 1 base and 6 bases respectively, with 12 bases between them. The CDR3 protein is CASSEEAGDPGELFF. In DNA, the CDR3 is TGTGCCAGCAGTGAAGAGGCAGGGGATCCCGGGGAGCTGTTTTTT.

This clonotype appeared a few times. The chain has TRBV9 and TRBJ2-5; D is perhaps TRBD2 (5 bases). CDR3 size: 13 residues. V was trimmed by 4 bases and J by 1 base, leaving 8 bases between them. CDR1 is SGDLS, CDR2 YYNGEE, per germline. CDR3 sequence: CASSTRGQETQYF. The CDR3 nucleotides are TGTGCCAGCAGCACCCGGGGCCAAGAGACCCAGTACTTC.

This clonotype came up many times. The chain combines TRBV10-2 with TRBJ1-6; the D is unclear. The germline CDR1 and CDR2 sequences are WSHSY and SAAADI. V lost 0 bases to trimming and J lost 1 base, with 10 bases between them. This CDR3 is built from 17 residues. The CDR3 here is CASSESRVRSYNSPLHF. The CDR3 bases are TGCGCCAGCAGTGAGTCGAGGGTTAGGTCCTATAATTCACCCCTCCACTTT.